The subject of this entry is one T cell receptor (beta chain). Its antigen is unknown. Treatment given: some 20 received Ad26.COV2.S at low or high dose, single or two shots; roughly five received placebo; per-sample allocation not given. Collection of the samples took place on day 63 after the first injection of vaccine or placebo. The sample came from a Boston adult aged 18-55 years. The CDR3 totals 17 residues. V shed 5 bases and J 0 bases; nucleotides not matched to a gene: 12. Germline CDR1 SGHAT, CDR2 FQNNGV. Some clones are missing from TCRdb's copy, which holds only in-frame ones; the method was immunoSEQ multiplex PCR. The sample includes a few hundred thousand clones, roughly 87% of them seen just once. The entry originates in a study of Ad26.COV2.S vaccination and SARS-CoV-2 variants. Study information: Donor allocation was to the COV1001 Ad26.COV2.S trial arm. Study outcomes and limitations: Similar non-spike TCR breadth was seen in vaccine and placebo recipients. Substantial breadth in spike-specific CD8+ and CD4+ T cell responses was reportedly seen after vaccination.

The TCR comes from a person between 18 and 65 years old who received the Ad26.COV2.S COVID-19 vaccine or a placebo. This sequence joins TRBV11-2 and TRBJ1-2; 7 bases fit TRBD1. The specimen was peripheral blood, collected in a trial of Ad26.COV2.S vaccine versus placebo. For the CDR3, the DNA is TGTGCCAGCAGCAGCCTCACTCGGGACAGATCTAACTATGGCTACACCTTC. Translated: CASSSLTRDRSNYGYTF.